This is a list of T cell receptor beta chains from one sample in a study of cytomegalovirus exposure and HLA in healthy donors. Clones were sequenced by immunoSEQ multiplex PCR, and TCRdb holds only the in-frame ones, with some missing. There are roughly 71,000 clones in the sample; about 93% occur only once, and 0.6% to 0.8% lies in the top ten. The source material was PBMCs. Every receptor here comes from a woman aged 18-29 years in good health and CMV-seronegative. Both conserved end residues are part of each CDR3. D genes are given only for firm matches. Expanded clones get a size class; other rows say once, few or many, or leave the size out.

TRBV28	TRBD1	NA	TRBJ2-5	CASSRTGREETQYF	TGTGCCAGCAGCCGGACAGGAAGGGAAGAGACCCAGTACTTC
TRBV6-5	NA	NA	TRBJ1-1	CASNPGVGFDTEAFF	TGTGCCAGCAACCCCGGGGTAGGGTTTGACACTGAAGCTTTCTTT
TRBV2	NA	NA	TRBJ2-6	CASGRFYRERMSGANVLTF	TGTGCCAGCGGACGATTTTACAGGGAACGAATGTCTGGGGCCAACGTCCTGACTTTC
TRBV27	TRBD1	NA	TRBJ1-2	CASSWTGSGGYTF	TGTGCCAGCAGTTGGACAGGGAGTGGGGGCTACACCTTC
TRBV16	NA	NA	TRBJ1-1	CASSHPGFDKNTEAFF	TGTGCCAGCAGCCACCCTGGGTTCGACAAGAACACTGAAGCTTTCTTT
TRBV18	NA	NA	TRBJ1-6	CASSQTFGDSPLHF	TGTGCCAGCTCACAAACTTTCGGTGATTCACCCCTCCACTTT
TRBV6-1	NA	NA	TRBJ1-2	CASDDSYYGYTF	TGTGCCAGCGACGACAGTTACTATGGCTACACCTTC
TRBV12-2	NA	NA	TRBJ2-3	CASRFHGETDTDTQYF	TGTGCAAGTCGCTTTCATGGGGAGACTGACACAGATACGCAGTATTTT
TRBV2	TRBD1	NA	TRBJ2-2	CASSPTGQGGAGELFF	TGTGCCAGCAGCCCCACTGGACAGGGGGGAGCCGGGGAGCTGTTTTTT
TRBV18	NA	NA	TRBJ1-5	CASSPGDISNQPQHF	TGTGCCAGCTCACCGGGGGACATTAGCAATCAGCCCCAGCATTTT
TRBV14	NA	NA	TRBJ2-1	CASSRGGGVSYNEQFF	TGTGCCAGCAGCCGAGGGGGCGGGGTCTCCTACAATGAGCAGTTCTTC
TRBV7-9	NA	NA	TRBJ2-3	CASSFRVQRGTDTQYF	TGTGCCAGCAGCTTTCGGGTCCAGCGGGGCACAGATACGCAGTATTTT
TRBV21-1	NA	NA	TRBJ2-7	CASSPGTGAGEQYF	TGTGCCAGCAGCCCCGGGACAGGGGCAGGCGAGCAGTACTTC
TRBV29-1	NA	NA	TRBJ1-1	CSGATRWARMNTEAFF	TGCAGCGGCGCGACCCGGTGGGCCAGGATGAACACTGAAGCTTTCTTT
TRBV9	NA	NA	TRBJ1-1	CASSVDAGKGSEAFF	TGTGCCAGCAGCGTAGATGCGGGGAAGGGATCTGAAGCTTTCTTT
TRBV9	NA	once	TRBJ2-7	CASSVGQGGAPYEQYF	TGTGCCAGCAGCGTAGGACAAGGGGGGGCCCCCTACGAGCAGTACTTC
TRBV5-6	TRBD2	NA	TRBJ2-1	CASSLFSGGKYNEQFF	TGTGCCAGCAGCTTGTTTAGCGGGGGGAAGTACAATGAGCAGTTCTTC
TRBV30	NA	NA	TRBJ1-6	CAWSVIGNSPLHF	TGTGCCTGGAGTGTAATCGGGAATTCACCCCTCCACTTT
TRBV18	NA	NA	TRBJ1-1	CASSPFYSMNTEAFF	TGTGCCAGCTCACCATTTTACAGTATGAACACTGAAGCTTTCTTT
TRBV15	NA	NA	TRBJ2-3	CATSRGGSTDTQYF	TGTGCCACCAGCAGAGGAGGGAGCACAGATACGCAGTATTTT
TRBV15	TRBD1	NA	TRBJ2-7	CATSRPGTGGLYEQYF	TGTGCCACCAGCAGACCCGGGACAGGGGGCCTCTACGAGCAGTACTTC
TRBV28	TRBD1	NA	TRBJ2-3	CASSLRGQTTDTQYF	TGTGCCAGCAGTTTAAGGGGACAGACCACAGATACGCAGTATTTT
TRBV6-5	NA	NA	TRBJ1-1	CASRLSGMNTEAFF	TGTGCCAGCAGACTTAGCGGGATGAACACTGAAGCTTTCTTT
TRBV7-2	NA	NA	TRBJ2-2	CASSLPRTGMRTGELFF	TGTGCCAGCAGCTTACCGAGAACAGGGATGAGAACCGGGGAGCTGTTTTTT
TRBV6-6	NA	NA	TRBJ2-2	CASSSSGRRDTGELFF	TGTGCCAGCAGTTCCTCAGGGAGGCGCGACACCGGGGAGCTGTTTTTT
TRBV6-5	NA	few	TRBJ2-3	CASRGLGPDTQYF	TGTGCCAGCAGGGGTCTGGGGCCAGATACGCAGTATTTT
TRBV27	NA	NA	TRBJ2-1	CASSLVGRKLLNAYNEQFF	TGTGCCAGCAGTTTAGTTGGTAGAAAGTTGCTCAACGCCTACAATGAGCAGTTCTTC
TRBV5-1	TRBD1	NA	TRBJ1-2	CASSTQGGDGYTF	TGCGCCAGCAGCACACAGGGGGGTGATGGCTACACCTTC
TRBV11-3	TRBD1	NA	TRBJ2-2	CASSFDRGKNTGELFF	TGTGCCAGCAGCTTCGACAGGGGGAAGAACACCGGGGAGCTGTTTTTT
TRBV5-4	NA	NA	TRBJ2-7	CASSPEVSRPTYEQYF	TGTGCCAGCAGCCCCGAGGTATCCCGACCTACCTACGAGCAGTACTTC
TRBV9	NA	once	TRBJ1-1	CASSDSGLRAFF	TGTGCCAGCAGCGACTCAGGGTTAAGAGCTTTCTTT
TRBV19	NA	NA	TRBJ1-1	CASSISLEAFF	TGTGCCAGTAGCATTAGTCTTGAAGCTTTCTTT
TRBV5-1	NA	NA	TRBJ2-3	CASSLSSDSTDTQYF	TGCGCCAGCAGCTTGTCGTCAGACTCTACAGATACGCAGTATTTT
TRBV7-8	TRBD1	NA	TRBJ1-4	CASSLGADRVGEKLFF	TGTGCCAGCAGCTTAGGAGCGGACAGGGTCGGTGAAAAACTGTTTTTT
TRBV10-3	TRBD1	NA	TRBJ2-1	CAIRTGTGAYNEQFF	TGTGCCATCAGGACCGGGACAGGGGCCTACAATGAGCAGTTCTTC
TRBV4-3	NA	NA	TRBJ1-4	CASSQVGGASNEKLFF	TGCGCCAGCAGCCAAGTGGGGGGGGCTTCTAATGAAAAACTGTTTTTT
TRBV19	TRBD2	NA	TRBJ2-1	CASSTLTSGGVEQFF	TGTGCCAGTAGTACCCTGACTAGCGGGGGCGTTGAGCAGTTCTTC
TRBV19	NA	NA	TRBJ2-2	CASSRRLTGELFF	TGTGCCAGTAGTAGGCGGTTAACCGGGGAGCTGTTTTTT
TRBV6-1	TRBD2	NA	TRBJ2-1	CASSEWSGGAQSSYNEQFF	TGTGCCAGCAGTGAATGGAGCGGGGGGGCCCAAAGCTCCTACAATGAGCAGTTCTTC
TRBV6-6	TRBD2	NA	TRBJ2-7	CASSYRAGGSSYEQYF	TGTGCCAGCAGTTACCGGGCGGGGGGAAGCTCCTACGAGCAGTACTTC
TRBV7-3	TRBD2	once	TRBJ2-1	CASSLASGGYGNEQFF	TGTGCCAGCAGCTTAGCTAGCGGGGGATACGGGAATGAGCAGTTCTTC
TRBV9	NA	NA	TRBJ2-3	CASSVDDRSTDTQYF	TGTGCCAGCAGCGTAGACGACAGGAGCACAGATACGCAGTATTTT
TRBV18	NA	NA	TRBJ1-4	CASSPFELDSKEKLFF	TGTGCCAGCTCACCCTTCGAACTCGACAGTAAAGAAAAACTGTTTTTT
TRBV2	NA	NA	TRBJ1-4	CASSEGRGSNEKLFF	TGTGCCAGCAGTGAAGGCCGGGGTTCCAATGAAAAACTGTTTTTT
TRBV9	NA	NA	TRBJ2-1	CASSVGGGYGEQFF	TGTGCCAGCAGCGTAGGCGGAGGTTATGGTGAGCAGTTCTTC
TRBV19	NA	NA	TRBJ2-4	CASSIELAKNIQYF	TGTGCCAGTAGTATAGAACTAGCCAAAAACATTCAGTACTTC
TRBV9	NA	NA	TRBJ1-3	CASRGGPPGNTIYF	TGTGCCAGCAGGGGAGGGCCACCTGGAAACACCATATATTTT
TRBV5-5	NA	NA	TRBJ1-1	CASSLFQGNTEAFF	TGTGCCAGCAGCTTGTTCCAGGGGAACACTGAAGCTTTCTTT
TRBV5-1	NA	NA	TRBJ1-2	CASSVSRAGYTF	TGCGCCAGCAGCGTAAGCAGGGCTGGCTACACCTTC
TRBV7-8	NA	NA	TRBJ1-1	CASSLAGVTEAFF	TGTGCCAGCAGCCTAGCGGGAGTAACTGAAGCTTTCTTT
TRBV6-1	NA	NA	TRBJ1-2	CASSEKSGNGYTF	TGTGCCAGCAGTGAGAAATCGGGAAATGGCTACACCTTC
TRBV25-1	TRBD1	NA	TRBJ2-3	CASKGQGVDTQYF	TGTGCCAGCAAAGGGCAGGGGGTAGATACGCAGTATTTT
TRBV4-1	TRBD1	NA	TRBJ2-7	CASSLTTGVFYEQYF	TGCGCCAGCAGCCTTACGACAGGGGTGTTTTACGAGCAGTACTTC
TRBV7-2	NA	NA	TRBJ1-5	CASSLIQGQPQHF	TGTGCCAGCAGCCTGATTCAGGGGCAGCCCCAGCATTTT
TRBV30	NA	NA	TRBJ1-4	CAWSFREGKLFF	TGTGCCTGGAGCTTCCGGGAGGGGAAACTGTTTTTT